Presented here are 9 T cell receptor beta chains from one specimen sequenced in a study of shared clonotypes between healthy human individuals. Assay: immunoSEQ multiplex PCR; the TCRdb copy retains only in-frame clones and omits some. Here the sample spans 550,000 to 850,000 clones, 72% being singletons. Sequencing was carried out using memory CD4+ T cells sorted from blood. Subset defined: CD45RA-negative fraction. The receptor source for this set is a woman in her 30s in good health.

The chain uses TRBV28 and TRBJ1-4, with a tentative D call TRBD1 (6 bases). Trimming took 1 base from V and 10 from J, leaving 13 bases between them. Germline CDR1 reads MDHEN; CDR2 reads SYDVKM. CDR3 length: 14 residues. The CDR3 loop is CASSLSGDKGKLFF. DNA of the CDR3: TGTGCCAGCAGTTTATCCGGGGACAAGGGAAAACTGTTTTTT.

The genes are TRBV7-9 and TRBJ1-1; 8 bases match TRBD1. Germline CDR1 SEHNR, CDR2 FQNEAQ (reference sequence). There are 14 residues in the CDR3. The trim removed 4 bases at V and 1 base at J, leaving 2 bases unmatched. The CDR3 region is CASSSGTGNTEAFF. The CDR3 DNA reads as TGTGCCAGCAGCTCCGGGACAGGGAACACTGAAGCTTTCTTT.

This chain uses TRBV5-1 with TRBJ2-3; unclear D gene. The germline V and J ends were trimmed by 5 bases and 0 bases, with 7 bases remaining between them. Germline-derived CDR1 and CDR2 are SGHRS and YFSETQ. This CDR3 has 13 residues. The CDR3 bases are TGCGCCAGCAGACAAGACAGCACAGATACGCAGTATTTT. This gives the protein CASRQDSTDTQYF.

The CDR3 reads CASSIDATPSLYEQYF. CDR3 coding DNA: TGTGCCAGTAGTATAGACGCCACCCCCTCCCTCTACGAGCAGTACTTC. V usage is TRBV19 and J usage is TRBJ2-7; D call uncertain. Deletions cut 0 bases from V and 3 bases from J, with 15 bases between. Germline lookup yields CDR1 LNHDA and CDR2 SQIVND (reference sequence). This CDR3 has 16 amino acids.

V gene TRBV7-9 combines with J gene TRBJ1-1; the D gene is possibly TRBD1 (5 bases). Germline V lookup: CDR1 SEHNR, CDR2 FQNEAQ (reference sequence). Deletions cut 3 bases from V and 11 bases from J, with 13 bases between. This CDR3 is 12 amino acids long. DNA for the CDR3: TGTGCCAGCAGCTTTACAGGACGGGAGGCTTTCTTT. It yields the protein CASSFTGREAFF.

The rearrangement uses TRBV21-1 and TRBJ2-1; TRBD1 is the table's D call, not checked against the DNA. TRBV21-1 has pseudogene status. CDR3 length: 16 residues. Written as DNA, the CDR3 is TGTGCCAGCAGCAAAGGGAAGGCAGGTAATAGAAATGAGCAGTTCTTC. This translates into CASSKGKAGNRNEQFF.

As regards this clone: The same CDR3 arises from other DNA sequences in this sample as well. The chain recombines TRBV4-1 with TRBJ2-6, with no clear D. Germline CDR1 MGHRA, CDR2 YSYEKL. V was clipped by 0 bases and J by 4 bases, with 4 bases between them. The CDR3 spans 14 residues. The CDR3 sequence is CASSQDSGANVLTF. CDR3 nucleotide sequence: TGCGCCAGCAGCCAAGATTCCGGGGCCAACGTCCTGACTTTC.

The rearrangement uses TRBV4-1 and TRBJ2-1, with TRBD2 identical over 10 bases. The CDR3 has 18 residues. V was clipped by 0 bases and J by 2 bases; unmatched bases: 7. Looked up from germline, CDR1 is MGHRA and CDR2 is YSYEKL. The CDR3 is CASSQDITSGVPYNEQFF. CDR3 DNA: TGCGCCAGCAGCCAAGACATAACTAGCGGGGTTCCCTACAATGAGCAGTTCTTC.

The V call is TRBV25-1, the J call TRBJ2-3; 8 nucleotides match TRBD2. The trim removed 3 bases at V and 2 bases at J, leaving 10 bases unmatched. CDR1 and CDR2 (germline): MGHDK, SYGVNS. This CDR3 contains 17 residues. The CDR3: CASSDWGQREPTDTQYF. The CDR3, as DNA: TGTGCCAGCAGTGATTGGGGGCAGCGGGAGCCCACAGATACGCAGTATTTT.